This T cell receptor (beta chain) was profiled in a study of blood T cells in healthy people across ages. Study results and caveats: It was held that diversity estimates obtained from one million T cells represented underestimates.

Primed by a sample-barcoded 5' primer and a J-beta primer mix, a second PCR proceeded for about 7 to 11 cycles. TCRdb independently ran MiXCR on the 5' RACE reads; one entry per CDR3 protein. This sample carries over a million distinct CDR3 sequences, over 35% of them seen once, and the ten largest clones take approximately 17%. This clonotype occurred many times. What it recognizes is unknown. V lost 4 bases and J 2 bases, leaving 12 bases between the germline ends. Germline V gene data show CDR1 as KGHSY and CDR2 as FQNENV. The CDR3 spans 14 residues. The chain is built from TRBV16 and TRBJ2-7; D may be TRBD2 (5 bases). The sequenced sample consisted of blood. This TCR was recovered from a woman in her fifties or sixties in good health. CDR3 DNA sequence: TGTGCCAGCAGCCCCCGGGGAGAAACCTACGAGCAGTACTTC. This codes for CASSPRGETYEQYF.